The 12 T cell receptor beta chains reported below all come from one sample, sequenced in a study of CD8+ T cells in alopecia areata. cDNA prepared by RNA extraction and subsequent reverse transcription served as the template for sequencing. Measured with immunoSEQ multiplex PCR; TCRdb has only the in-frame clones, and not every one. In the table there are more than 90,000 clones, roughly 63% of which are singletons. Noted treatment: oral pan-JAK inhibitor, 5-10 mg twice daily. The specimen was CD8+ T cells sorted from blood, collected at week 4, from a patient treated with tofacitinib. The receptor source for this set is a human donor with alopecia areata.

The V and J genes are TRBV29-1 and TRBJ2-3, with D perhaps TRBD1 (5 bases). The V and J ends lost 6 bases and 2 bases respectively, with 27 bases between them. There are 18 residues in the CDR3. Germline V gene data show CDR1 as SQVTM and CDR2 as ANQGSEA. CDR3 sequence reads: CSVHPVLWQGSATDTQYF. CDR3 bases: TGCAGCGTCCACCCCGTTCTGTGGCAGGGCAGTGCCACAGATACGCAGTATTTT.

This rearrangement joins TRBV7-9 to TRBJ1-2; D remains unclear. V shed 7 bases and J shed 8 bases, with 23 bases lying between them. Germline-derived CDR1 and CDR2 are SEHNR and FQNEAQ (reference sequence). The CDR3 consists of 15 residues. The CDR3 sequence is CASTSTTDGWWGYTF. Here the CDR3 DNA reads TGTGCCAGCACCTCGACAACGGACGGGTGGTGGGGCTACACCTTC.

This clone was recorded a few times. V and J are TRBV7-2 and TRBJ2-3; TRBD2 matches at 8 bases. CDR1 is SGHTA and CDR2 is FQGNSA in the germline V gene. This CDR3 is 14 amino acids long. V lost 5 bases to trimming and J lost 7 bases; unmatched junction nucleotides: 8. DNA of the CDR3: TGTGCCAGCAGCCCCAGGACTAGCTTGTATACGCAGTATTTT. Protein sequence: CASSPRTSLYTQYF.

The gene calls are TRBV7-9 and TRBJ1-2, with unresolved D. Germline CDR1 SEHNR, CDR2 FQNEAQ (reference sequence). The CDR3 extends over 14 amino acids. Trimming pared 5 bases from V and 0 bases from J, leaving 10 bases between. CDR3 nucleotides: TGTGCCAGCAGCCACCTGGACTCTAACTATGGCTACACCTTC. As protein: CASSHLDSNYGYTF. The whole variable domain, filled in from reference TRBV7-9 and TRBJ1-2, reads DTGVSQNPRHKITKRGQNVTFRCDPISEHNRLYWYRQTLGQGPEFLTYFQNEAQLEKSRLLSDRFSAERPKGSFSTLEIQRTEQGDSAMYLCASSHLDSNYGYTFGSGTRLTVV.

This chain connects TRBV30 to TRBJ2-5, with 10 nucleotides matching TRBD1. CDR1 and CDR2 from the germline V gene are GTSNPN and SVGIG (reference sequence). The CDR3 is 12 amino acids. After removal of 5 bases from V and 3 bases from J, the junction contained 0 bases not matched to a gene. CDR3 sequence (DNA): TGTGCCTGGGGGACAGGGGAAGAGACCCAGTACTTC. Translation gives CAWGTGEETQYF.

In its sample, this clone was seen a few times. The chain links TRBV12-5 to TRBJ2-1, with 7 positions matching TRBD1. V was clipped by 2 bases and J by 0 bases; unmatched bases: 7. The length of the CDR3 is 17 residues. Germline loops: CDR1 LGHNT, CDR2 FRNRAP. The CDR3 DNA sequence: TGTGCTAGTGGTTTGCCGCCCGGGACAGTCTCCTACAATGAGCAGTTCTTC. Protein product: CASGLPPGTVSYNEQFF.

The chain joins TRBV15 to TRBJ2-7; D might be TRBD2 (5 bases). CDR1 and CDR2 (germline): LNHNV, YYDKDF (reference sequence). The CDR3 extends over 11 amino acids. Deletions cut 5 bases from V and 5 bases from J, with 7 bases between. CDR3 in DNA: TGTGCCACCAGCGACTACAACGAGCAGTACTTC. Protein: CATSDYNEQYF.

CDR3 sequence (DNA): TGTGCCAGCAGTGAGCCGGGACAAAACACAGATACGCAGTATTTT. Amino acid sequence: CASSEPGQNTDTQYF. This chain uses TRBV25-1 with TRBJ2-3, with D possibly being TRBD1 (6 bases). Trimming stripped 3 bases from V and 2 bases from J, with 12 bases between. This CDR3 is built from 15 residues. Per germline, CDR1 MGHDK and CDR2 SYGVNS.

The DNA for the CDR3 is TGTGCCACCAGCAGAGAGGGGACAGGGCTAGATACGCAGTATTTT. It codes for CATSREGTGLDTQYF. The V and J genes are TRBV15 and TRBJ2-3; 9 positions match TRBD1. CDR3 length equals 15 residues. Germline CDR1 LNHNV, CDR2 YYDKDF (reference sequence). Trimming took 0 bases from V and 5 from J; bases not matched to a gene: 3.

This clone was picked up a small number of times. The chain carries TRBV4-2 and TRBJ2-3; D possibly corresponds to TRBD1 (6 bases). This CDR3 has 16 amino acids. Germline V gene sequence: CDR1 LGHNA, CDR2 YNFKEQ. V was trimmed by 0 bases and J by 4 bases, leaving 14 bases between them. This chain's CDR3 is CASSQDEGRGPDTQYF. CDR3 DNA: TGTGCCAGCAGCCAAGATGAGGGCAGGGGTCCAGATACGCAGTATTTT.

This clone was recorded a few times. The chain is built from TRBV4-1 and TRBJ2-7; D is possibly TRBD1 (6 bases). This CDR3 region has 14 residues. Germline V gives CDR1 MGHRA, CDR2 YSYEKL. Trimming removed 3 bases at V and 5 bases at J, with 14 bases between. CDR3 in DNA: TGCGCCAGCAGCCAGGCAACAGGGTTCGACGAGCAGTACTTC. Amino acid sequence: CASSQATGFDEQYF.

This chain uses TRBV30 with TRBJ2-7; 9 bases match TRBD1. V lost 5 bases and J lost 3; bases outside the gene matches: 2. CDR1 is GTSNPN and CDR2 is SVGIG in the germline V gene (reference sequence). This CDR3 has 12 residues. The CDR3: CAWDRGIYEQYF. In nucleotides, the CDR3 is TGTGCCTGGGACAGGGGGATCTACGAGCAGTACTTC. Full variable domain (remainder filled in from reference TRBV30 and TRBJ2-7): SQTIHQWPATLVQPVGSPLSLECTVEGTSNPNLYWYRQAAGRGLQLLFYSVGIGQISSEVPQNLSASRPQDRQFILSSKKLLLSDSGFYLCAWDRGIYEQYFGPGTRLTVT.